This T cell receptor (beta chain) derives from a study of CD8 T cells in ankylosing spondylitis. Making use of molecular barcodes, quantitative 5'-RACE generated TCR beta libraries. TCRdb passed the 5' RACE reads through MiXCR, listing each CDR3 protein once. The sample shows around 140,000 distinct CDR3 sequences, more than 15% of them seen only once. Findings and caveats of the study: Reportedly, disease-linked clones are significantly enriched in ankylosing spondylitis patients' matched synovial fluid. Blood of patients with ankylosing spondylitis appeared to be characterized by a TCR beta motif of several highly homologous variants. A subset of motif variants has previously been described in the synovial fluid and blood of reactive arthritis. Peripheral blood held disease-linked clones only at relatively low frequency, and these were CD8+.

This clonotype was counted only a few times. Its antigen is currently unknown. The sample taken for sequencing was blood, either unsorted or a sorted T cell fraction (not recorded which). This receptor was taken from a male donor with ankylosing spondylitis.

CDR3 sequence: CASSLSSGSLGEQFF. The CDR3 DNA is TGTGCCAGCAGCTTATCTAGCGGGAGTTTAGGCGAGCAGTTCTTC. V usage is TRBV7-3 and J usage is TRBJ2-1, with 10 bases aligning to TRBD2. With 2 bases clipped from V and 10 bases from J, the junction kept 8 bases outside the gene matches. The CDR3 runs 15 residues. CDR1 and CDR2 from the germline V gene are SGHTA and FQGTGA.